This paragraph covers one T cell receptor beta chain sequence. J lost 6 bases, V lost 5 bases, and 17 bases had no gene match. The CDR3 sequence is 16 residues long. Germline CDR1 reads SGHTS; CDR2 reads YDEGEE. This specimen comes from a study of blood T cell repertoires in COVID-19. Across the whole study: There were acute and convalescent COVID-19 samples, and they came from the United States, Italy and Spain.

As handled by the study authors: By means of reference gene primer amplification, nucleated cell counts were estimated. TCRdb's table, derived via immunoSEQ multiplex PCR, lists solely in-frame clones and lacks some. V, J and clone size reflect that table, while D and trimming were determined from the DNA. The sample consists of roughly 260,000 clones, 91% of them appearing once. Seattle's enrolled individuals joined amid active infection and were then monitored longitudinally. This receptor was identified in a person aged 18 to 29 with COVID-19, enrolled during active disease. V is TRBV5-8 and J is TRBJ2-7, with 7 bases lining up with TRBD1. Sample: peripheral blood. The CDR3 protein is CASSFYLGDRRGEQYF. DNA of the CDR3: TGTGCCAGCAGTTTTTATCTCGGGGACAGAAGGGGCGAGCAGTACTTC. Looking up the rest from reference TRBV5-8 and TRBJ2-7 gives the full variable domain: EAGVTQSPTHLIKTRGQQATLRCSPISGHTSVYWYQQALGLGLQFLLWYDEGEERNRGNFPPRFSGRQFPNYSSELNVNALELEDSALYLCASSFYLGDRRGEQYFGPGTRLTVT.